One TCR beta chain is described in this entry. This CDR3 has 16 residues. Germline assignment: CDR1 LNHDA and CDR2 SQIVND (reference sequence). Between the trimmed V and J ends, which lost 4 bases and 0 bases, there was a span of 12 bases. The sample comes from a study of blood T cell repertoires in COVID-19. In the original workflow: Estimation of nucleated cell counts relied on the amplification of reference gene primers. Clones were sequenced by immunoSEQ multiplex PCR, and TCRdb holds only the in-frame ones, with some missing. V and J calls and clone size are given by that table; D and trimming were obtained from the DNA. The table has fewer than 250,000 clones, roughly 90% seen once.

Sequenced material: PBMCs or T cells enriched from blood (not recorded which). The receptor's source is a woman aged 18-35 years who had recovered from COVID-19. This rearrangement joins TRBV19 to TRBJ2-2, with D possibly TRBD1 on 5 matching bases. DNA of the CDR3: TGTGCCAGTAGTAGGGGCATCCTGGCGAACACCGGGGAGCTGTTTTTT. It specifies CASSRGILANTGELFF.